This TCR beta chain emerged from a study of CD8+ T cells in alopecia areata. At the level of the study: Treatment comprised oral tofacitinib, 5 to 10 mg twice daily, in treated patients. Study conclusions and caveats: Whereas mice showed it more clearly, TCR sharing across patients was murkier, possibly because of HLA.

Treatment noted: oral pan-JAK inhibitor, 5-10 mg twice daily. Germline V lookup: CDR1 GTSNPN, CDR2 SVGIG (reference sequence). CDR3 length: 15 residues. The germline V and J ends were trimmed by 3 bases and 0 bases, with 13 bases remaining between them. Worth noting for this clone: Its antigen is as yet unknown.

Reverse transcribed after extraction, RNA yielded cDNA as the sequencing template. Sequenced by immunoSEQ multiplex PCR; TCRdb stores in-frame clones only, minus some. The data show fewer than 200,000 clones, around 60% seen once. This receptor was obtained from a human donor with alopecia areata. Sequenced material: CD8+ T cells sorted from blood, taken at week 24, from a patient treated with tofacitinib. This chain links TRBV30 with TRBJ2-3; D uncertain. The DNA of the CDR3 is TGTGCCTGGAGCGGTATCAGCACCAGCACAGATACGCAGTATTTT. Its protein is CAWSGISTSTDTQYF.